The sequence of this T cell receptor beta chain was determined in a study of coeliac disease (dated by TCRdb to between 2020 and 2023). For the wider study: Coeliac patients were classed as newly diagnosed active disease, refractory coeliac disease type I, or disease controlled by a gluten-free diet. TRB sequencing succeeded for samples from roughly 30 subjects, including roughly 25 paired bulk unsorted intraepithelial and lamina propria cell samples. The goal was to describe the TR repertoires of small intestinal T cells in active coeliac disease, in refractory type I coeliac disease, and in coeliac disease treated with a gluten-free diet. The full study included approximately 30 patients: some 22 with serologically confirmed coeliac disease and 8 controls with non-small intestinal disorders. The study applied next-generation sequencing of rearranged TRB and TRG CDR3 regions to small intestinal lymphocyte fractions from coeliac and non-coeliac patients. What the work shows at the level of the full study, not this receptor alone: The approach was considered by the authors to be unsuitable for unbiased detection of gliadin-specific T cells, as gliadin-specific T cells are scarce and rarely shared between patients. For the most part, TRB repertoires were private, with most amino acid sequences found in only one sample, and V-gene usage showed no significant difference across disease groups. Compared with controls, active coeliac intraepithelial and lamina propria samples had TRB and TRG repertoires of lower clonality, which suggests that diverse T cells were recruited. Cross-contamination between compartments was possible, because separating intraepithelial cells from lamina propria cells did not produce high-purity fractions.

Aliquots of about half a million cells were frozen in DMSO/FBS in liquid nitrogen, and one aliquot per fraction was used for sequencing. Endoscopy and small intestinal biopsy were performed in all 30 patients in the study. Intraepithelial cells were released by stirring biopsies for one hour at 37°C in RPMI containing EGTA, MgCl2 and 1% FBS. Genomic DNA was extracted from frozen unsorted cell fractions with the Qiagen DNeasy blood extraction kit. Library method: the immunoSEQ multiplex PCR assay. The TR loci were subjected to amplification by multiplexed PCR, for which V gene segments served as targets of the forward primers and J gene segments as targets of the reverse primers. Amplified CDR3 regions were sequenced on the Illumina HiSeq System. Under the source paper's analysis protocol: Closely related reads were merged by a nearest-neighbour algorithm to remove PCR and sequencing errors and to collapse the data into unique sequences. Each repertoire was summarised by clonality and by T cell density, with T cell density defined as TR molecules per amount of genomic DNA input. CDR3 amino acid sequences present in at least 80% of unsorted samples were defined as public TRs and were then tested for differential abundance between coeliac and control samples. Kruskal-Wallis tests followed by Dunn post-tests were used to test for differences in clonality and density between disease groups. Entries here come from immuneACCESS through TCRdb and include only in-frame sequences with V and J called. Some clones fail to appear in such tables; in the studies checked, an unresolved V gene covers under half of the shortfall, and the cause of the remainder is unknown. V and J calls and clone size are those listed in that table; D and trimming were worked out from the DNA. Here the sample has fewer than 5,500 clones; 50% to 70% occur a single time. The leading ten clones occupy almost 6.5% of the sample.

A word on this clone: The clone's antigen remains unknown. Per-base quality was not reported, and no clone a single base away is much larger than it.

The clonotype was recovered from a woman aged 25 to 39 with active celiac disease. The material sequenced was intraepithelial lymphocytes from the gut. The cell subset or site label, as the study defines it: intraepithelial cell (IEC) fraction of small intestinal biopsy.

The CDR3 region reads CASSLVTGGTYEQYF. In nucleotides, the sequence is TGTGCCAGCAGCCTAGTGACAGGGGGCACCTACGAGCAGTACTTC. This chain joins TRBV14 to TRBJ2-7, with 10 central nucleotides matching TRBD1. From cysteine to phenylalanine, the CDR3 is 15 amino acids long. The only DNA kept is the CDR3, 45 bases in frame from the first base. V is pruned by 4 bases and J by 2 bases, leaving 5 bases of the junction without a gene match. From a lookup of the germline V gene, CDR1 and CDR2 are SGHDN and FVKESK.